The entry that follows covers one T cell receptor beta chain sequence. These data come from a study of blood T cell repertoires in COVID-19. Profiling relied on immunoSEQ multiplex PCR, and the TCRdb table lists in-frame clones only, not all of them. The data show 190,000 or so clones, around nine tenths seen once. Source material: peripheral blood. The source of this sequence is a woman aged 18-30 years who had recovered from COVID-19.

CDR3 region: CASSISTGDYGYTF. CDR3 coding DNA: TGTGCCAGTAGTATATCGACAGGGGACTATGGCTACACCTTC. The V gene is TRBV19, the J gene TRBJ1-2, with 8 bases that match TRBD1. CDR3 size: 14 residues. CDR1 and CDR2 (germline): LNHDA, SQIVND (reference sequence). Trimming took 2 bases from V and 3 from J; bases not matched to a gene: 2.